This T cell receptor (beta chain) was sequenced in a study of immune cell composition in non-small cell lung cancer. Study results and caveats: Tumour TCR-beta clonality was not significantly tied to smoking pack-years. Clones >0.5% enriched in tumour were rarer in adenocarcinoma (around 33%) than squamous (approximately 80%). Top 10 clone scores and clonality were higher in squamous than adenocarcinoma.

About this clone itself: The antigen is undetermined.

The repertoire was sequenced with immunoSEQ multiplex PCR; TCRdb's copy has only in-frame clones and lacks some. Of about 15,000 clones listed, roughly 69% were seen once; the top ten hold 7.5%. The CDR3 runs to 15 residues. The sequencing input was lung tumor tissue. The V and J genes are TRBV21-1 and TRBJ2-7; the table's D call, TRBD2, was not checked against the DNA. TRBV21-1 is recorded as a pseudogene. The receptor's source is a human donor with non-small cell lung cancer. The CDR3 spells CASSKRKGTGYEQYF. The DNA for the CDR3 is TGTGCCAGCAGCAAAAGGAAGGGAACGGGGTACGAGCAGTACTTC.